This entry concerns a single T cell receptor (beta chain). This clonotype has a handful of counts. Its antigen specificity is not known. No base quality information exists; no much larger clone differs at one position. The data were taken from a study of T cell repertoires in cytomegalovirus infection (dated by TCRdb to between 2017 and 2020). About the full investigation: Donor HLA type was relevant to the analysis, because carriage of CMV infection together with the matching HLA type was indicated by public TCR beta signatures. On the study overall, not on this receptor specifically: Carriers of CMV infection plus the relevant HLA type were discriminated by the cumulative frequency of public TCR beta family members in the study cohort and in an independent 352-donor cohort. The ex vivo response was dominated by HLA-C-restricted CMV-specific TCR beta clonotypes, which also provided the single most frequent clonotype in two of eight donors.

Sequencing was performed on an Illumina HiSeq 1500. TCRdb reworked the public reads: Q25 trimming with fastp, MiXCR clone assembly, productive beta chains retained. Entries that share a CDR3 protein sequence are merged under the most common genes and DNA. The sample table records about 190,000 distinct CDR3 sequences; roughly 28% of these occur just once. The ten biggest clones cover roughly 29% of the sample. The CDR3 contains 15 residues, cysteine and phenylalanine counted. The DNA shown is the 45-base CDR3, in frame from base 1. The germline V gene encodes CDR1 SNHLY and CDR2 FYNNEI. Unmatched junction bases come to 8, with V trimmed by 4 bases and J by 2 bases.

The TCR comes from a human donor in good health (CMV status not recorded). Some clones in this sample may be carry-over from other donors' samples. Material: PBMCs. The rearranged chain carries TRBV2 and TRBJ2-7; TRBD1 fits 7 bases in the junction. The DNA sequence is given as TGTGCCAGCAGTGCCCTCCGGGACAGCGCCTACGAGCAGTACTTC. Translated, it gives CASSALRDSAYEQYF.